Listed below are T cell receptor beta chains from one sample, sequenced in a study of T cell responses to AZD1222 COVID-19 vaccine. Profiled with immunoSEQ multiplex PCR; TCRdb holds only in-frame clones, not every one. The sample contains some 90,000 clones, 80% to 90% of which appear only once. The source was peripheral blood, collected on day 0 of AZD1222 vaccination. Source of these receptors: an adult in good health. The CDR3 runs from the conserved cysteine through the conserved F or W. The D gene is left open where the match is weak. The size field is filled for only some rows; it gives once, few, many or a size class.

-	TRBJ2-3	TRBV11-3	TRBD2	CASSLKREGLTDTQYF	TGTGCCAGCAGCCTCAAGCGGGAGGGCCTCACAGATACGCAGTATTTT
-	TRBJ2-4	TRBV28	-	CASSPPALAKNIQYF	TGTGCCAGCAGTCCCCCAGCCCTTGCCAAAAACATTCAGTACTTC
-	TRBJ1-6	TRBV10-3	-	CAISESRTGEGWQNSPLHF	TGTGCCATCAGTGAGTCGCGGACGGGGGAGGGATGGCAGAATTCACCCCTCCACTTT
-	TRBJ1-5	TRBV28	-	CASSIPSSGNQPQHF	TGTGCCAGCAGCATTCCGAGCAGTGGCAATCAGCCCCAGCATTTT
-	TRBJ2-7	TRBV9	TRBD2	CASSVDIAGGREQYF	TGTGCCAGCAGCGTAGATATAGCGGGAGGTCGCGAGCAGTACTTC
-	TRBJ1-2	TRBV19	TRBD1	CASSRDRGPPNYGYTF	TGTGCCAGTAGTAGGGACAGGGGACCCCCTAACTATGGCTACACCTTC
-	TRBJ2-7	TRBV24-1	TRBD1	CATSDPGQSGYEQYF	TGTGCCACCAGTGATCCGGGACAGAGCGGCTACGAGCAGTACTTC
-	TRBJ1-3	TRBV10-3	-	CAIREKAGNTIYF	TGTGCCATCAGGGAGAAGGCTGGAAACACCATATATTTT
-	TRBJ1-4	TRBV7-8	TRBD1	CASSFSYILQGEKLFF	TGTGCCAGCAGCTTTAGCTACATCCTACAGGGGGAAAAACTGTTTTTT
-	TRBJ1-2	TRBV5-4	-	CASSFGLDSYGYTF	TGTGCCAGCAGCTTCGGACTGGACAGCTATGGCTACACCTTC
-	TRBJ2-5	TRBV6-2/TRBV6-3	-	CASSYSERGETQYF	TGTGCCAGCAGTTACTCGGAGAGGGGAGAGACCCAGTACTTC
-	TRBJ2-1	TRBV27	TRBD1	CASRGTGGYNEQFF	TGTGCCAGCAGGGGGACAGGGGGGTACAATGAGCAGTTCTTC
-	TRBJ2-5	TRBV6-5	TRBD1	CASSYWGQGGQETQYF	TGTGCCAGCAGTTACTGGGGACAGGGAGGGCAAGAGACCCAGTACTTC
once	TRBJ1-1	TRBV10-1	-	CASSESGAGEAFF	TGCGCCAGCAGTGAGTCCGGGGCAGGGGAAGCTTTCTTT
once	TRBJ2-1	TRBV9	-	CASSVLTEEGEQFF	TGTGCCAGCAGCGTACTCACCGAGGAGGGTGAGCAGTTCTTC
-	TRBJ2-7	TRBV5-1	TRBD1	CASSLEGQGSYEQYF	TGCGCCAGCAGCTTGGAGGGACAGGGTTCCTACGAGCAGTACTTC
once	TRBJ2-2	TRBV28	-	CASKTGNTGELFF	TGTGCCAGCAAAACAGGGAACACCGGGGAGCTGTTTTTT
-	TRBJ2-4	TRBV30	-	CAWSTTSGGIQYF	TGTGCCTGGAGTACGACGTCTGGGGGCATTCAGTACTTC
-	TRBJ2-3	TRBV29-1	TRBD1	CSADYRGSRDTQYF	TGCAGCGCTGATTACAGGGGAAGTCGAGATACGCAGTATTTT
-	TRBJ2-1	TRBV27	TRBD2	CASRLAGGAGEQFF	TGTGCCAGCAGACTAGCGGGAGGGGCAGGTGAGCAGTTCTTC
-	TRBJ1-2	TRBV30	-	CAWSASTQGSYTF	TGTGCCTGGAGTGCCTCAACCCAGGGTAGCTACACCTTC
once	TRBJ2-1	TRBV9	-	CASALGPSVNEQFF	TGTGCCAGCGCCCTAGGCCCGTCGGTAAATGAGCAGTTCTTC
-	TRBJ1-4	TRBV7-8	-	CASSQGTDNEKLFF	TGTGCCAGCAGCCAAGGGACGGATAATGAAAAACTGTTTTTT
few	TRBJ1-5	TRBV2	TRBD1	CASSGTGVSNQPQHF	TGTGCCAGCAGTGGGACAGGGGTTAGTAATCAGCCCCAGCATTTT
-	TRBJ2-1	TRBV6-5	TRBD2	CASNYGGSSYNEQFF	TGTGCCAGCAACTACGGCGGGAGCTCCTACAATGAGCAGTTCTTC
-	TRBJ2-7	TRBV5-1	-	CASSDPPESYEQYF	TGCGCCAGCAGCGATCCGCCAGAGTCCTACGAGCAGTACTTC
-	TRBJ1-5	TRBV2	TRBD1	CASSVQGANQPQHF	TGTGCCAGCAGTGTTCAGGGGGCGAATCAGCCCCAGCATTTT
-	TRBJ1-6	TRBV6-5	TRBD1	CASSSLQGYNSPLHF	TGTGCCAGCAGTTCCCTACAGGGGTATAATTCACCCCTCCACTTT
-	TRBJ2-1	TRBV3-1/TRBV3-2	TRBD2	CASSLLAGGFYNEQFF	TGTGCCAGCAGCCTATTAGCGGGAGGCTTCTACAATGAGCAGTTCTTC
-	TRBJ1-1	TRBV11-2	-	CASSLGTVNTEAFF	TGTGCCAGCAGCTTAGGGACCGTGAACACTGAAGCTTTCTTT
-	TRBJ2-7	TRBV30	-	CAWEKDRTTSYEQYF	TGTGCCTGGGAAAAAGACAGGACGACTTCCTACGAGCAGTACTTC
-	TRBJ2-7	TRBV6-1	-	CASSDRWSSYEQYF	TGTGCCAGCAGTGACCGGTGGAGCTCCTACGAGCAGTACTTC
-	TRBJ1-2	TRBV5-1	-	CASSLEGNYGYTF	TGCGCCAGCAGCTTAGAAGGAAACTATGGCTACACCTTC
-	TRBJ1-1	TRBV6-1	-	CASSDLGQMNTEAFF	TGTGCCAGCAGTGACCTTGGACAAATGAACACTGAAGCTTTCTTT
-	TRBJ2-1	TRBV2	TRBD2	CASSAQAGVYNEQFF	TGTGCCAGCAGCGCCCAAGCGGGGGTCTACAATGAGCAGTTCTTC
-	TRBJ2-7	TRBV29-1	TRBD2	CSVDDSGRFNEQYF	TGCAGCGTTGATGATAGCGGGAGGTTCAACGAGCAGTACTTC
-	TRBJ2-2	TRBV7-2	TRBD2	CASSLAGANTGELFF	TGTGCCAGCAGCCTAGCGGGAGCGAACACCGGGGAGCTGTTTTTT
-	TRBJ1-2	TRBV4-2	-	CASSQEGGNYGYTF	TGTGCCAGCAGCCAAGAGGGTGGCAACTATGGCTACACCTTC
-	TRBJ2-1	TRBV14	-	CASSHLRQGGLDEQFF	TGTGCCAGCAGCCACCTTAGACAGGGAGGGTTGGATGAGCAGTTCTTC
once	TRBJ2-3	TRBV7-2	TRBD2	CASSPTSGRQNTQYF	TGTGCCAGCAGCCCGACTAGCGGGAGGCAAAATACGCAGTATTTT
-	TRBJ2-3	TRBV11-3	-	CASSLSPYTDTQYF	TGTGCCAGCAGCTTATCCCCTTACACAGATACGCAGTATTTT
-	TRBJ2-2	TRBV10-1	TRBD2	CASSERLAGEAGELFF	TGCGCCAGCAGTGAGCGGCTCGCGGGAGAGGCCGGGGAGCTGTTTTTT
-	TRBJ2-4	TRBV7-3	TRBD2	CASSLTFAGGEDKNIQYF	TGTGCCAGCAGCTTAACGTTCGCGGGAGGGGAGGACAAAAACATTCAGTACTTC
once	TRBJ2-3	TRBV6-6	TRBD1	CASSRQGALDTQYF	TGTGCCAGCAGTCGACAGGGGGCTCTGGATACGCAGTATTTT
-	TRBJ1-5	TRBV28	-	CASSFSQPQHF	TGTGCCAGCAGTTTCTCGCAGCCCCAGCATTTT
-	TRBJ2-7	TRBV18	-	CASSSGNSYEQYF	TGTGCCAGCTCATCAGGGAATTCCTACGAGCAGTACTTC
-	TRBJ2-7	TRBV27	TRBD2	CASSPTSGSYEQYF	TGTGCCAGCAGCCCTACTAGCGGGAGTTACGAGCAGTACTTC
-	TRBJ1-2	TRBV2	-	CASSELGNYGYTF	TGTGCCAGCAGTGAATTGGGGAACTATGGCTACACCTTC
-	TRBJ1-4	TRBV28	-	CASSLSEKLFF	TGTGCCAGCAGTTTATCTGAAAAACTGTTTTTT
once	TRBJ1-5	TRBV7-8	TRBD1	CASSLDRGQPQHF	TGTGCCAGCAGCCTTGACAGGGGTCAGCCCCAGCATTTT
-	TRBJ1-1	TRBV6-5	TRBD1	CASSLDRGNTEAFF	TGTGCCAGCAGCTTGGACAGGGGGAACACTGAAGCTTTCTTT
-	TRBJ2-7	TRBV18	-	CASSPTSYEQYF	TGTGCCAGCTCACCCACTAGCTACGAGCAGTACTTC